The 14 T cell receptor beta chains below were found in one sample sequenced in a study of response to subunit inactivated influenza vaccine. In TCRdb, the RT-PCR reads were re-called with MiXCR into one record per CDR3 protein. Of 490,000 or so distinct CDR3 sequences listed, less than 8% are singletons. The sample was PBMCs from blood, taken approximately 25 months after vaccination. These receptors originate from a man aged 50-75 years who received an inactivated influenza vaccine.

The CDR3 reads CASSYSRTSGYSGFTDTQYF. The CDR3 DNA reads TGTGCCAGCAGTTACTCCCGGACTAGCGGGTACTCAGGATTCACAGATACGCAGTATTTT. This chain uses TRBV6-2 or TRBV6-3 with TRBJ2-3, with 11 nucleotides matching TRBD2. J gave up 2 bases and V 0 bases, and 13 bases lay outside the gene matches. The CDR3 is 20 residues long. Germline assignment: CDR1 MNHEY and CDR2 SVGEGT.

The table lists this clonotype with a few counts. This chain's CDR3 is CASSLAVMGLAGEGEQYF. The CDR3 region has the DNA TGTGCCAGCAGCTTAGCGGTTATGGGACTAGCGGGGGAAGGCGAGCAGTACTTC. V is TRBV7-6 and J is TRBJ2-7; TRBD2 agrees at 14 bases. CDR3 length equals 18 residues. Unmatched junction bases numbered 10, after V lost 0 bases and J lost 6 bases. The germline gives CDR1 SGHVS, CDR2 FNYEAQ.

This clonotype was seen many times. The J gene is TRBJ2-5, the V gene TRBV7-2; D is ambiguous. From germline, CDR1 is SGHTA and CDR2 FQGNSA. V gave up 1 base and J gave up 3 bases, with 18 bases separating them. The CDR3 has 17 amino acids. The CDR3 loop reads CASSLVPDPPGEETQYF. The CDR3 nucleotides are TGTGCCAGCAGCTTAGTTCCGGACCCCCCCGGAGAAGAGACCCAGTACTTC.

This chain uses TRBV6-2 or TRBV6-3 with TRBJ2-5, with TRBD2 as a possible D gene (6 bases). CDR3 length equals 16 residues. Germline values: CDR1 MNHEY, CDR2 SVGEGT. Deletions cut 3 bases from V and 2 bases from J, with 16 bases between. The CDR3 region is CASSYPPGLKQETQYF. The CDR3 DNA reads TGTGCCAGCAGTTATCCACCGGGACTTAAACAAGAGACCCAGTACTTC.

Only a few counts were recorded for this clonotype. This chain joins TRBV5-1 and TRBJ2-1, with TRBD2 matching over 8 bases. From germline, CDR1 is SGHRS and CDR2 YFSETQ. This CDR3 has 17 amino acids. V gave up 0 bases and J gave up 5 bases; unmatched junction bases: 10. This CDR3 is CASSLDVSSGANNEQFF. The DNA for the CDR3 is TGCGCCAGCAGCTTGGATGTTAGTAGCGGGGCCAACAATGAGCAGTTCTTC.

This clonotype came up a few times. The chain employs TRBV12-3 or TRBV12-4 and TRBJ2-1, with 10 bases lining up with TRBD1. This CDR3 has 15 amino acids. V lost 7 bases, J lost 7 bases, and 10 bases stayed unmatched. The CDR3 DNA reads as TGTGCCAGCACCGACGGGACAGGGGCTCGTAATGAGCAGTTCTTC. This codes for CASTDGTGARNEQFF.

This clonotype was picked up a small number of times. The chain recombines TRBV15 with TRBJ1-2; 7 bases are shared with TRBD1. The CDR3 is 15 amino acids. The germline V gene encodes CDR1 LNHNV and CDR2 YYDKDF (reference sequence). The V gene end was trimmed by 6 bases and the J gene end by 0 bases; junction bases not matched to a gene: 7. For the CDR3, the DNA is TGTGCCACCAGGCCGGGACAGCCTTCTAACTATGGCTACACCTTC. It specifies CATRPGQPSNYGYTF.

This clonotype has a count of ten or more. The chain joins TRBV10-3 to TRBJ1-1; the match to TRBD1 covers 8 bases. CDR1 ENHRY and CDR2 SYGVKD come from the germline V gene. The CDR3 contains 15 residues. The V and J ends lost 6 bases and 0 bases, in that order; junction bases with no gene match: 6. Written as DNA, the CDR3 is TGTGCCATCAGCCAAACGACAGGGGTGAACACTGAAGCTTTCTTT. The encoded protein is CAISQTTGVNTEAFF.

V usage is TRBV9 and J usage is TRBJ2-1, with 13 bases that match TRBD2. CDR3 length: 17 residues. The V and J ends lost 0 bases and 0 bases, in that order; junction bases with no gene match: 0. Germline assignment: CDR1 SGDLS and CDR2 YYNGEE. CDR3 DNA: TGTGCCAGCAGCGTAGGGACTAGCGGGAGCTCCTACAATGAGCAGTTCTTC. It encodes CASSVGTSGSSYNEQFF.

V usage is TRBV6-1 and J usage is TRBJ1-3; possibly TRBD1 for D (5 bases). V was shortened by 5 bases and J by 1 base, with 15 bases between the two germline ends. Germline V gene lookup returns CDR1 MNHNS and CDR2 SASEGT. This CDR3 spans 16 amino acids. DNA for the CDR3: TGTGCCAGCAGTCCAGGGCTTGGACCTTCTGGAAACACCATATATTTT. Translation: CASSPGLGPSGNTIYF.

This clonotype has just a few counts. The gene calls are TRBV3-1 and TRBJ2-5; 7 bases are a match to TRBD1. V lost 2 bases and J lost 4; bases outside the gene matches: 4. CDR1 LGHDT and CDR2 YNNKEL come from the germline V gene (reference sequence). The CDR3 is 14 amino acids. CDR3 nucleotide sequence: TGTGCCAGCAGCCAACTCGGGACAGCAGAGACCCAGTACTTC. Its translation: CASSQLGTAETQYF.

This clonotype has a handful of counts. The chain joins TRBV27 to TRBJ1-6; D is undetermined. Germline-derived CDR1 and CDR2 are MNHEY and SMNVEV (reference sequence). V gave up 3 bases and J gave up 9 bases, with 12 bases separating them. This CDR3 contains 14 residues. The CDR3 DNA follows: TGTGCCAGCAGTTTCCCAACCGAGGGTTCACCCCTCCACTTT. Encoded protein: CASSFPTEGSPLHF.

This clonotype came up many times. The chain uses TRBV20-1 and TRBJ2-7; D is ambiguous. The CDR3 extends over 12 amino acids. Trimming pared 4 bases from V and 2 bases from J, leaving 9 bases between. Germline V CDR1 and CDR2: DFQATT, SNEGSKA (reference sequence). The CDR3 protein is CSATDGPYEQYF. CDR3 sequence (DNA): TGCAGTGCTACCGACGGACCCTACGAGCAGTACTTC.

V gene TRBV4-1 combines with J gene TRBJ2-3, with no clear D. Trimming removed 0 bases from V and 5 bases from J, with 9 bases in between. The CDR3 consists of 14 residues. Germline CDR1 is MGHRA and CDR2 is YSYEKL. In DNA, the CDR3 is TGCGCCAGCAGCCAAGATCCCCGGATAGATACGCAGTATTTT. This translates into CASSQDPRIDTQYF.